This T cell receptor (beta chain) stems from a study of technical replicates of blood from several donors. Profiling relied on immunoSEQ multiplex PCR, and the TCRdb table lists in-frame clones only, not all of them. The sample gives 80,000 to 85,000 clones, around nine tenths of which show up once; 0.41% is in the top ten. V lost 0 bases, J lost 0 bases, and 12 bases lay in between. The CDR3 is 17 amino acids. Germline assignment: CDR1 SEHNR and CDR2 FQNEAQ (reference sequence). The TCR was taken from a human donor in good health. Sequencing was carried out using T cells isolated from PBMCs. This sequence joins TRBV7-9 and TRBJ2-4, with D possibly being TRBD2 (6 bases). CDR3 sequence: CASSLAQEGLAKNIQYF. In DNA form, the CDR3 reads TGTGCCAGCAGCTTAGCGCAGGAGGGGTTAGCCAAAAACATTCAGTACTTC.